This T cell receptor beta chain came from a study of blood T cell repertoires in COVID-19. Generated by immunoSEQ multiplex PCR, the TCRdb table keeps only in-frame clones and is missing some. This sample carries just over 80,000 clones, about 70% of them seen once, and the ten largest clones take approximately 19%. Germline lookup yields CDR1 SNHLY and CDR2 FYNNEI. CDR3 size: 13 residues. The V end lost 4 bases, the J end lost 2 bases, and 8 bases lay between the germline ends. The chain has TRBV2 and TRBJ1-2; D possibly corresponds to TRBD1 (5 bases). The source is an elderly woman with active or convalescent COVID-19. The sample was peripheral blood. The CDR3 protein is CASSAQGNYGYTF. DNA of the CDR3: TGTGCCAGCAGTGCCCAGGGAAACTATGGCTACACCTTC.